The T cell receptor beta chain described here comes from a study of T cells after posttransplantation cyclophosphamide. Regarding the study as a whole: Recipient CMV seropositivity and CMV reactivation strongly tracked TRB clonality. Tissue-infiltrating T cells from skin or gut overlapped little with blood T cells. Later blood repertoires were often dominated by clones from the donor CD8+ memory compartment.

For this clone: What it binds is unknown.

A marrow graft followed busulfan-fludarabine conditioning, with cyclophosphamide on days +3 and +4. Profiled with immunoSEQ multiplex PCR; TCRdb holds only in-frame clones, not every one. The repertoire has some 11,000 clones, roughly 2% of them found once; the top ten carry roughly 16%. The receptor comes from a male patient in his 30s who received an allogeneic stem cell transplant from a related donor, was CMV-positive, and had no GVHD. Part of the T cells may come from the graft donor. This sample comprised PBMCs, obtained after allogeneic stem cell transplant with posttransplant cyclophosphamide.

The CDR3 sequence: CASSPNRRVFEQYF. The CDR3 DNA reads TGCGCCAGCAGCCCGAACAGGCGAGTGTTCGAGCAGTACTTC. This chain connects TRBV4-1 to TRBJ2-7; D might be TRBD1 (5 bases). Germline values: CDR1 MGHRA, CDR2 YSYEKL. The CDR3 loop spans 14 amino acids. V was cut by 4 bases and J by 6 bases, with 16 bases left in between.